The 32 T cell receptor beta chains below all came from one sample that was sequenced in a study of blood T cell repertoires in COVID-19. Repertoires were generated with immunoSEQ multiplex PCR, while TCRdb's copy carries only in-frame clones and drops some. Here the sample spans under 200,000 clones, 80% being singletons. Sequenced: peripheral blood. Source of these receptors: a man in his 70s with active or convalescent COVID-19.

This chain joins TRBV10-1 and TRBJ2-1; tentatively, D is TRBD1 (5 bases). Trimming pared 8 bases from V and 9 bases from J, leaving 23 bases between. Germline values: CDR1 WNHNN, CDR2 SYGVQD (reference sequence). The CDR3 is 15 amino acids. This CDR3 is CASPGRSGSAPEQFF. The CDR3 coding sequence is TGCGCCAGCCCGGGTCGTTCAGGGTCCGCCCCTGAGCAGTTCTTC.

This clone has a single count. The chain couples TRBV6-1 to TRBJ1-4, with TRBD1 matching 9 bases. The ends lost 3 bases at V and 12 bases at J; junction bases unmatched: 8. Germline CDR1 MNHNS, CDR2 SASEGT. This CDR3 spans 14 amino acids. CDR3: CASSEDRGGVELFF. The CDR3 nucleotides read TGTGCCAGCAGTGAGGACAGGGGAGGGGTTGAACTGTTTTTT.

A few counts support this clone. The chain uses TRBV12-5 and TRBJ2-3; TRBD2 aligns across 13 bases. Germline V gene data show CDR1 as LGHNT and CDR2 as FRNRAP. The CDR3 is 17 amino acids. V dropped 1 base and J dropped 6; count of bases not matched to a gene: 7. DNA of the CDR3: TGTGCTAGTGGTTTGGGACTAGCGGGGGGCTCCAGGGATACGCAGTATTTT. This codes for CASGLGLAGGSRDTQYF.

The V and J genes are TRBV2 and TRBJ1-1; 8 bases fit TRBD1. With V trimmed by 5 bases and J by 3 bases, 5 bases remained unmatched. The CDR3 sequence is 14 residues long. The V gene's germline CDR1 is SNHLY and CDR2 FYNNEI. In DNA form, the CDR3 reads TGTGCCAGCAGTTCTACAGGGGGGGACACTGAAGCTTTCTTT. This sequence encodes CASSSTGGDTEAFF.

The chain joins TRBV10-3 to TRBJ2-7; D gene ambiguous. V was cut by 8 bases and J by 6 bases, with 14 bases left in between. Per the germline V gene, CDR1 is ENHRY and CDR2 is SYGVKD. This CDR3 has 12 residues. The CDR3 DNA reads as TGTGCCATCTCCCCCCTTTCGGGCGAGCAGTACTTC. It translates to CAISPLSGEQYF.

The chain joins TRBV12-3 or TRBV12-4 to TRBJ1-5, with D perhaps TRBD1 (5 bases). The CDR3 extends over 13 amino acids. V lost 6 bases to trimming and J lost 3 bases, with 9 bases between them. DNA for the CDR3: TGTGCCAGCAGATCGACAGTCAATCAGCCCCAGCATTTT. Its protein is CASRSTVNQPQHF.

This clone turned up a few times. The chain joins TRBV6-5 to TRBJ2-3; D is undetermined. V lost 9 bases, J lost 6 bases, and 13 bases lay in between. Per the germline V gene, CDR1 is MNHEY and CDR2 is SVGAGI. This CDR3 is 12 amino acids long. The CDR3, as DNA: TGTGCCAGTGCCCTGTCGCAGGATACGCAGTATTTT. As protein: CASALSQDTQYF.

The CDR3 nucleotides are TGTGCCAGCAGCTTGGGCGAGGGAGCACCAGAGACCCAGTACTTC. This translates into CASSLGEGAPETQYF. The rearrangement joins TRBV5-6 to TRBJ2-5; a possible D gene is TRBD2 (5 bases). Germline V gene sequence: CDR1 SGHDT, CDR2 YYEEEE. Trimming removed 0 bases from V and 4 bases from J, with 13 bases in between. CDR3 length: 15 amino acids.

The V and J genes are TRBV11-2 and TRBJ2-3; D gene unclear. The CDR3 runs 12 residues. V lost 2 bases and J 9 bases, leaving 9 bases between the germline ends. The germline CDR1 and CDR2 sequences are SGHAT and FQNNGV. CDR3 DNA: TGTGCCAGCAGCTTATCCCCAGTGACGCAGTATTTT. As protein: CASSLSPVTQYF.

J is TRBJ1-2 and V is TRBV4-3; D possibly corresponds to TRBD1 (5 bases). Germline values: CDR1 LGHNA, CDR2 YSLEER. CDR3 length: 16 residues. Trimming stripped 0 bases from V and 3 bases from J, with 14 bases between. In DNA, the CDR3 is TGCGCCAGCAGCCAAGACGCGGGGCAGGGAGACTATGGCTACACCTTC. Translating it yields CASSQDAGQGDYGYTF.

The chain joins TRBV5-1 to TRBJ1-1; possibly TRBD1 for D (5 bases). CDR3 size: 13 residues. With 3 bases removed from V and 11 bases from J, the gap between germline ends came to 17 bases. From germline, CDR1 is SGHRS and CDR2 YFSETQ. The CDR3 nucleotides are TGCGCCAGCAGCTCTGGGGGAGGCAGCGTGGCTTTCTTT. This sequence encodes CASSSGGGSVAFF.

This chain uses TRBV12-5 with TRBJ1-1; maybe TRBD1 (5 bases). The CDR3 sequence is 14 residues long. The V and J ends lost 6 bases and 4 bases respectively, with 15 bases between them. Germline values: CDR1 LGHNT, CDR2 FRNRAP. CDR3 protein: CASGPGGGATEAFF. For the CDR3, the DNA is TGTGCTAGTGGCCCGGGGGGGGGAGCCACTGAAGCTTTCTTT.

The chain couples TRBV28 to TRBJ2-1; TRBD1 is a possible D gene (5 bases). The germline gives CDR1 MDHEN, CDR2 SYDVKM. The CDR3 is 15 amino acids. The V end lost 1 base, the J end lost 6 bases, and 13 bases lay between the germline ends. The CDR3 protein is CASSLYGAAGNEQFF. CDR3 nucleotides: TGTGCCAGCAGTTTATATGGGGCGGCAGGCAATGAGCAGTTCTTC.

J is TRBJ2-7 and V is TRBV6-5; unclear D gene. Trimming pared 6 bases from V and 2 bases from J, leaving 8 bases between. The CDR3 is 12 amino acids. Germline CDR1 reads MNHEY; CDR2 reads SVGAGI. In DNA, the CDR3 is TGTGCCAGCAGCGAGTTTCCCTACGAGCAGTACTTC. The encoded protein is CASSEFPYEQYF.

V gene TRBV6-5 combines with J gene TRBJ2-5; a weak D match, TRBD1 (6 bases). Germline-derived CDR1 and CDR2 are MNHEY and SVGAGI. V lost 4 bases to trimming and J lost 5 bases, with 14 bases between them. This CDR3 spans 14 amino acids. This CDR3 is CASSSWGRTETQYF. CDR3 bases: TGTGCCAGCAGTTCATGGGGGCGAACGGAGACCCAGTACTTC.

The chain links TRBV30 to TRBJ1-1, with 10 bases lining up with TRBD1. V dropped 5 bases and J dropped 5; count of bases not matched to a gene: 5. CDR3 length equals 13 residues. Germline V gene sequence: CDR1 GTSNPN, CDR2 SVGIG (reference sequence). This CDR3 reads CAWVDRGQTEAFF. Written as DNA, the CDR3 is TGTGCCTGGGTCGACAGGGGGCAAACTGAAGCTTTCTTT.

This clone was recorded a few times. V and J are TRBV5-6 and TRBJ1-1; the match to TRBD1 covers 9 bases. The V gene's germline CDR1 is SGHDT and CDR2 YYEEEE. V gave up 0 bases and J gave up 4 bases; unmatched junction bases: 4. CDR3 size: 15 residues. CDR3 coding DNA: TGTGCCAGCAGCTTGGAGACAGGGGGATTCACTGAAGCTTTCTTT. Translating it yields CASSLETGGFTEAFF.

J is TRBJ2-7 and V is TRBV2; 14 bases are a match to TRBD2. Germline V gene sequence: CDR1 SNHLY, CDR2 FYNNEI. J gave up 6 bases and V 6 bases, and 4 bases lay outside the gene matches. This CDR3 region has 14 residues. This chain's CDR3 is CASRGLAGVGEQYF. CDR3 coding DNA: TGTGCCAGCAGGGGACTAGCGGGAGTAGGCGAGCAGTACTTC.

J is TRBJ1-1 and V is TRBV6-5; 7 nucleotides line up with TRBD1. The germline V gene encodes CDR1 MNHEY and CDR2 SVGAGI. The CDR3 length is 12 residues. Trimming took 9 bases from V and 4 from J; bases not matched to a gene: 5. CDR3 residues: CASTQGFTEAFF. CDR3 in DNA: TGTGCCAGTACACAGGGGTTCACTGAAGCTTTCTTT.

The chain carries TRBV6-6 and TRBJ1-2; 7 positions match TRBD1. The CDR3 has 15 amino acids. Trimming at V came to 4 bases and at J to 4 bases, leaving 9 bases not matched to a gene. The germline V gene encodes CDR1 MNHNY and CDR2 SVGAGI (reference sequence). CDR3 DNA: TGTGCCAGCAGTTCCGGGAGGGGGCTTCCCTATGGCTACACCTTC. As protein: CASSSGRGLPYGYTF.

This clone occurred once. The chain is built from TRBV7-9 and TRBJ2-3; D unresolved. V was pared by 0 bases and J by 6 bases, with 19 bases between. CDR1 is SEHNR and CDR2 is FQNEAQ in the germline V gene (reference sequence). CDR3 length: 17 amino acids. CDR3: CASSLASWRSGVDTQYF. The CDR3 region has the DNA TGTGCCAGCAGCTTAGCTTCTTGGCGGAGTGGAGTGGATACGCAGTATTTT.

This chain joins TRBV6-2 or TRBV6-3 and TRBJ2-4; TRBD1 matches 10 bases. This CDR3 region has 16 residues. The germline CDR1 and CDR2 sequences are MNHEY and SVGEGT. Trimming cost V 5 bases and J 10 bases; bases outside gene matches: 14. The CDR3 is CASSTDRGYMEGIQYF. The CDR3 region has the DNA TGTGCCAGCAGTACGGACAGGGGGTATATGGAAGGGATTCAGTACTTC.

The chain couples TRBV11-3 to TRBJ2-7, with 9 bases lining up with TRBD1. CDR1 and CDR2 (germline): SGHNT, YENEEA. The J segment lost 3 bases and the V segment lost 5 bases, leaving 5 bases of the junction unmatched. The CDR3 is 14 residues long. The CDR3 reads CASSPQGAHYEQYF. CDR3 nucleotide sequence: TGTGCCAGCAGCCCACAGGGGGCCCACTACGAGCAGTACTTC.

This clone was seen only once. The chain recombines TRBV18 with TRBJ2-3; 12 positions match TRBD1. The germline CDR1 and CDR2 sequences are KGHSH and LQKENI. V dropped 6 bases and J dropped 0; count of bases not matched to a gene: 7. This CDR3 spans 17 amino acids. The CDR3 DNA reads as TGTGCCAGCTCCCCGGGACAGGGGGCAGGGAGCACAGATACGCAGTATTTT. Translated, it gives CASSPGQGAGSTDTQYF.

This clone came up once. This rearrangement joins TRBV12-3 or TRBV12-4 to TRBJ2-3; no firm D call. The CDR3 contains 13 residues. Trimming took off 5 bases at V and 11 bases at J, with 17 bases between the two ends. The CDR3 reads CASSLQRVQRQYF. The CDR3 DNA follows: TGTGCCAGCAGTCTACAACGGGTTCAGAGGCAGTATTTT.

V is TRBV4-2 and J is TRBJ2-3, with TRBD2 matching over 8 bases. V lost 4 bases to trimming and J lost 2 bases; unmatched junction nucleotides: 8. Germline CDR1 and CDR2: LGHNA and YNFKEQ. CDR3 length: 16 amino acids. The CDR3 is CASSRVPGLDTDTQYF. The CDR3, as DNA: TGTGCCAGCAGCCGTGTACCGGGACTAGACACAGATACGCAGTATTTT.

This CDR3 is CASRDFGKGEQYF. The DNA of the CDR3 is TGCGCCAGCCGGGACTTTGGCAAGGGGGAGCAGTACTTC. The chain couples TRBV5-1 to TRBJ2-7; possibly TRBD2 for D (6 bases). The CDR3 length is 13 residues. Per germline, CDR1 SGHRS and CDR2 YFSETQ. The germline V and J ends were trimmed by 7 bases and 7 bases, with 18 bases remaining between them.

This clone occurred a few times. The J gene is TRBJ1-3, the V gene TRBV25-1; no firm D call. The germline V gene encodes CDR1 MGHDK and CDR2 SYGVNS. The CDR3 spans 13 residues. V dropped 5 bases and J dropped 1 base, with 6 bases sitting between them. The CDR3 DNA follows: TGTGCCAGCAGTCCCCCATCTGGAAACACCATATATTTT. Translation: CASSPPSGNTIYF.

The chain uses TRBV2 and TRBJ2-1; maybe TRBD2 (6 bases). V was cut by 1 base and J by 0 bases, with 19 bases left in between. This CDR3 has 19 residues. Looked up from germline, CDR1 is SNHLY and CDR2 is FYNNEI. CDR3 residues: CASSEGGTSLVLSYNEQFF. The CDR3 DNA follows: TGTGCCAGCAGTGAAGGGGGTACTAGCCTAGTTCTCTCCTACAATGAGCAGTTCTTC.

This clone is a singleton in its sample. This chain links TRBV5-1 with TRBJ2-1; TRBD2 agrees at 13 bases. The CDR3 runs to 15 residues. After removal of 2 bases from V and 9 bases from J, the junction contained 5 bases not matched to a gene. Looked up from germline, CDR1 is SGHRS and CDR2 is YFSETQ. The CDR3 coding sequence is TGCGCCAGCAGCTTAACTAGCGGGAGGGTGGGTGAGCAGTTCTTC. This sequence encodes CASSLTSGRVGEQFF.

The rearrangement joins TRBV4-2 to TRBJ2-2, with TRBD2 identical over 8 bases. V was pared by 1 base and J by 5 bases, with 3 bases of the junction left unmatched. Germline V gene data show CDR1 as LGHNA and CDR2 as YNFKEQ. The CDR3 covers 15 residues. CDR3 DNA sequence: TGTGCCAGCAGCCAAGTGTCTAGCGGGACCGGGGAGCTGTTTTTT. It encodes CASSQVSSGTGELFF.

The chain joins TRBV19 to TRBJ2-7, with 8 bases lining up with TRBD1. Germline-derived CDR1 and CDR2 are LNHDA and SQIVND (reference sequence). The CDR3 extends over 14 amino acids. V shed 8 bases, J shed 6 bases, and the junction held 12 bases outside the gene matches. Here the CDR3 DNA reads TGTGCCAGTTCAGCCGGGACAGGCGATCGCGAGCAGTACTTC. This encodes CASSAGTGDREQYF.